This T cell receptor (beta chain) originates from a study of tumor-infiltrating lymphocytes in primary liver carcinoma. About the study: All patients had surgically resected primary liver carcinoma.

Comments on this clonotype: Its specificity is not known.

Using a constant-region primer together with ProtoScript II reverse transcriptase, TCR beta cDNA was made from 500 ng of total RNA. Slightly modified ARM-PCR with three nested multiplex PCR rounds yielded TCR beta libraries. A single record per CDR3 protein comes from TCRdb applying MiXCR to the multiplex PCR reads. The table shows some 180,000 distinct CDR3 sequences, with about 60% occurring only once. General study results and limits: Relative to blood, tumors carried a significantly larger fraction of the repertoire in their top 250 clones (p = 0.039).

They got blood RNA out of unsorted whole blood and also pulled out germline DNA. Material for sequencing was peripheral blood. The source is a man aged 35 to 55 with primary liver carcinoma and hepatitis B virus infection.

The DNA of the CDR3 is TGTGCCATCAGTGAGCGGATCACGACTTACAATGAGCAGTTCTTC. This gives the protein CAISERITTYNEQFF. This chain links TRBV10-3 with TRBJ2-1; D unresolved. Looked up from germline, CDR1 is ENHRY and CDR2 is SYGVKD. The CDR3 consists of 15 residues. The V end lost 2 bases, the J end lost 4 bases, and 12 bases lay between the germline ends.